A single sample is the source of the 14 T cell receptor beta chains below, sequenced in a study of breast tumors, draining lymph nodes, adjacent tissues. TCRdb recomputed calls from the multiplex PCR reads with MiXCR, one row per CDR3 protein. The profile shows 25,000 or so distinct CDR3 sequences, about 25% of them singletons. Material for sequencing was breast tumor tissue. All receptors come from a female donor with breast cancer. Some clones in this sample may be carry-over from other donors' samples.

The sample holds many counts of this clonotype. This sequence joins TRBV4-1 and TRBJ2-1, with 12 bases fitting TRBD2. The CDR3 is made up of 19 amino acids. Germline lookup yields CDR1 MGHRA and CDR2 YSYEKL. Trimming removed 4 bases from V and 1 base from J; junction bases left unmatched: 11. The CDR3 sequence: CASSRGAGLAGGSYNEQFF. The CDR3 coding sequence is TGCGCCAGCAGCCGAGGGGCGGGACTAGCGGGCGGATCCTACAATGAGCAGTTCTTC.

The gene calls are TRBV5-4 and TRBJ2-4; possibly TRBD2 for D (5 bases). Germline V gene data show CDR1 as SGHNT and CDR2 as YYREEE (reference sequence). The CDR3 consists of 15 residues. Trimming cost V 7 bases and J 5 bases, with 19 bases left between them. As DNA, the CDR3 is TGTGCCAGCGGCCCGGGGAGTTTGGATCAAAACATTCAGTACTTC. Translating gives CASGPGSLDQNIQYF.

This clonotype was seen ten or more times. CDR3 sequence reads: CASSLGQNEQFF. CDR3 DNA: TGTGCCAGCAGCTTAGGACAGAATGAGCAGTTCTTC. The chain carries TRBV7-3 and TRBJ2-1; perhaps TRBD1 as D (6 bases). This CDR3 comprises 12 residues. Germline CDR1 and CDR2: SGHTA and FQGTGA. Trimming took 2 bases from V and 7 from J, leaving 6 bases between them.

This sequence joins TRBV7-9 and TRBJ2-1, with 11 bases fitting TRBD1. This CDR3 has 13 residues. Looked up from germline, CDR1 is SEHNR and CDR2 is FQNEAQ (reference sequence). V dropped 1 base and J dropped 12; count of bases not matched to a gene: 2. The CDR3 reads CASSLGDRGVQFF. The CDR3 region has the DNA TGTGCCAGCAGCTTAGGGGACAGGGGGGTGCAGTTCTTC.

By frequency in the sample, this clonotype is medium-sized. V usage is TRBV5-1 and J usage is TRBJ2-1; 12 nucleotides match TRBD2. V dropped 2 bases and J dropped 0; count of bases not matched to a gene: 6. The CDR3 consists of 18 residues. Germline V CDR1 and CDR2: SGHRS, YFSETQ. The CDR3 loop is CASSLGTSGQSSYNEQFF. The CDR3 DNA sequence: TGCGCCAGCAGCTTAGGGACTAGCGGGCAAAGCTCCTACAATGAGCAGTTCTTC.

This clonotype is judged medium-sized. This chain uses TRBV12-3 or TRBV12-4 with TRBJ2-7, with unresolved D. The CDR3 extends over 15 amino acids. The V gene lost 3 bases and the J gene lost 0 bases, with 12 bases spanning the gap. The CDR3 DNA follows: TGTGCCAGCAGTTTCGGCTGGGGAAGCTCCTACGAGCAGTACTTC. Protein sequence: CASSFGWGSSYEQYF.

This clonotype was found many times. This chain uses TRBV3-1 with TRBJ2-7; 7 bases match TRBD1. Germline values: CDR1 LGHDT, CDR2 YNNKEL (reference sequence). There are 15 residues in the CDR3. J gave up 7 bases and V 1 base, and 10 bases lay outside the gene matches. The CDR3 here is CASSQGYRGQREQYF. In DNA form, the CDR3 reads TGTGCCAGCAGCCAAGGTTACCGGGGACAGCGGGAGCAGTACTTC.

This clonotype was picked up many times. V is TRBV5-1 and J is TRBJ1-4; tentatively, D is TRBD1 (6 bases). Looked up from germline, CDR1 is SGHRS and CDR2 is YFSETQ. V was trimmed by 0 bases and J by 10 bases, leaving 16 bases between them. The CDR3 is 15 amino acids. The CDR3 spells CASSLGGAARGKLFF. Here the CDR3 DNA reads TGCGCCAGCAGCTTGGGTGGGGCAGCCAGGGGAAAACTGTTTTTT.

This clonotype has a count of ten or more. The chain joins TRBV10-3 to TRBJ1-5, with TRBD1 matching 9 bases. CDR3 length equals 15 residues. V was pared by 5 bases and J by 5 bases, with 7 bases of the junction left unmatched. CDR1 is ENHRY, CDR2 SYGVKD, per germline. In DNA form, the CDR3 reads TGTGCCATCAGTCGGACAGGGGAGAGCGATCAGCCCCAGCATTTT. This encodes CAISRTGESDQPQHF.

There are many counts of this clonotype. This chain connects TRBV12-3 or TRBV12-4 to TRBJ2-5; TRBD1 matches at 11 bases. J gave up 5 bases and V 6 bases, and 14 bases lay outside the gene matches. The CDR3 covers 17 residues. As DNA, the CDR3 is TGTGCCAGCAGGGGAAGCCCGGGACAGGGGGGTTACGAGACCCAGTACTTC. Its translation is CASRGSPGQGGYETQYF.

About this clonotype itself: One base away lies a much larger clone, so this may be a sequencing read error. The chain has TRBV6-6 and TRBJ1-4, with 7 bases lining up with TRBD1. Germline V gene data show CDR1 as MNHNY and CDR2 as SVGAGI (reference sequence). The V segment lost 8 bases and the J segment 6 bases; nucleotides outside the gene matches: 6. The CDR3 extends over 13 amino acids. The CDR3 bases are TGTGCCAGCCAGGGACAGACCTATGAAAAACTGTTTTTT. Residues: CASQGQTYEKLFF.

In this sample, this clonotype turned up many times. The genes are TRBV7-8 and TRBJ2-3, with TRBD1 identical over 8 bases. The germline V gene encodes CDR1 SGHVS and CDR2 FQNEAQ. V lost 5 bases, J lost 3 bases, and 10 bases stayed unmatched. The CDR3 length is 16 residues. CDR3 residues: CASSPPTGQGTDTQYF. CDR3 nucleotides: TGTGCCAGCAGCCCACCCACCGGACAGGGTACAGATACGCAGTATTTT.

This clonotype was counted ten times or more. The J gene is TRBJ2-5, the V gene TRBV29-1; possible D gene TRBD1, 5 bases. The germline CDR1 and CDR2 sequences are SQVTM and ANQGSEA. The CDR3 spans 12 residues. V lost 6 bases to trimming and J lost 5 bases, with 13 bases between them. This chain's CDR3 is CSVEENRETQYF. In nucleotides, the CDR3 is TGCAGCGTCGAGGAGAACAGGGAGACCCAGTACTTC. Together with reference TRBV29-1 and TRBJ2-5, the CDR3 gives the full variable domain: SAVISQKPSRDICQRGTSLTIQCQVDSQVTMMFWYRQQPGQSLTLIATANQGSEATYESGFVIDKFPISRPNLTFSTLTVSNMSPEDSSIYLCSVEENRETQYFGPGTRLLVL.

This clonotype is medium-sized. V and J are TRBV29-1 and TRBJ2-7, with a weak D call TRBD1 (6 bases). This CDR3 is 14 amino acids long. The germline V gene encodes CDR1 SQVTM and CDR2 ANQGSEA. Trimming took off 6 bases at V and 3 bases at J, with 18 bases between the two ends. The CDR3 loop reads CSVRPGHRNYEQYF. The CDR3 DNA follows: TGCAGCGTCCGGCCGGGACATCGAAACTACGAGCAGTACTTC.